The T cell receptor (beta chain) under discussion was sequenced for a study of glioma-infiltrating T cells. Broader study findings: Non-neoplastic patients had below-expected tissue-blood divergence, while all gliomas exceeded expectation.

This clonotype turned up a few times. The antigen is undetermined. Amplification of TCR alpha and beta CDR3 regions from RNA used iRepertoire nested multiplex PCR. TCRdb reanalysed the multiplex PCR reads using MiXCR and keeps one entry per CDR3 protein. In the table there are around 390,000 distinct CDR3 sequences, 41% of which are singletons. This receptor was obtained from a human donor with low-grade glioma or glioblastoma, undergoing nonglioma brain surgery, or in good health (not recorded which). Sequenced sample: glioma tissue, nonneoplastic brain tissue, or PBMCs (not recorded which).

Written as DNA, the CDR3 is TGTGCCAGTAAAGGGGGGACAGCCGAAGGAAACACCATATATTTT. This codes for CASKGGTAEGNTIYF. J is TRBJ1-3 and V is TRBV19; 7 bases map to TRBD1. V lost 7 bases and J lost 4; bases outside the gene matches: 10. This CDR3 is 15 amino acids long. The germline V gene encodes CDR1 LNHDA and CDR2 SQIVND (reference sequence).